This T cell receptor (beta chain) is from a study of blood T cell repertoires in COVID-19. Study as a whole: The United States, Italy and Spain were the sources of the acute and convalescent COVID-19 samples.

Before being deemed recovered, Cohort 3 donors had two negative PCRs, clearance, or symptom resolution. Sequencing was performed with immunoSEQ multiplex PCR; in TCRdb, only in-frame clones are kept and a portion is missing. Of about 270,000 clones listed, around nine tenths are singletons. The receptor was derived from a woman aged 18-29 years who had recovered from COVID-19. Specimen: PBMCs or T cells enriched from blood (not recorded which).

CDR3 nucleotide sequence: TGTGCCAGCAGTGAAGCTAGCGGGAGCGGGGAGCAGTTCTTC. Protein sequence: CASSEASGSGEQFF. The V call is TRBV6-4, the J call TRBJ2-1; 10 nucleotides match TRBD2. The CDR3 spans 14 residues. The germline gives CDR1 MRHNA, CDR2 SNTAGT. The V and J ends lost 3 bases and 10 bases, in that order; junction bases with no gene match: 6.